The next 30 T cell receptor beta chains were all read from a single sample in a study of T cells in Graves' hyperthyroidism and ophthalmopathy. Regions amplified from RNA transcripts were the TCR beta CDR3 regions. The TCR CDR3 first-round RT-PCR relied on the HTBI primer set. TCRdb reprocessed the multiplex PCR reads with MiXCR, giving one entry per CDR3 protein. There are a few hundred thousand distinct CDR3 sequences in the sample; 15% occur only once, and about 33% lies in the top ten. Sequences were obtained from blood. Receptors were obtained from a woman younger than 45 with Graves' hyperthyroidism.

This clonotype was found a few times. At one of its ends the junction is not consistent with the germline gene, which may arise from a read error. The gene calls are TRBV7-6 and TRBJ2-5; D remains ambiguous. CDR1 and CDR2 from the germline V gene are SGHVS and FNYEAQ. The CDR3 extends over 13 amino acids. CDR3 DNA: TGTGCCAGCAGTACCAGTTCGGCGCTGCGAGTCGACTTC. Translating it yields CASSTSSALRVDF.

The gene calls are TRBV24-1 and TRBJ1-5; no clear D. Trimming cost V 2 bases and J 5 bases, with 9 bases left between them. This CDR3 contains 14 residues. Germline CDR1 and CDR2: KGHDR and SFDVKD. The CDR3 loop reads CATSDYGADQPQHF. The CDR3 DNA follows: TGTGCCACCAGTGATTACGGTGCAGATCAGCCCCAGCATTTT.

Ten or more counts support this clonotype. This rearrangement joins TRBV5-1 to TRBJ2-3; 12 nucleotides line up with TRBD2. The CDR3 has 16 amino acids. V lost 4 bases, J lost 2 bases, and 5 bases stayed unmatched. The germline V gene has CDR1 SGHRS and CDR2 YFSETQ. The CDR3 DNA follows: TGCGCCAGCAGCCAAGGACTAGCGGGGTTCACAGATACGCAGTATTTT. Encoded protein: CASSQGLAGFTDTQYF.

This clonotype was counted ten times or more. The CDR3 DNA sequence: TGTGCCAGCACTCAACTAGGGGGGTTGAACACTGAAGCTTTCTTT. As protein: CASTQLGGLNTEAFF. This chain joins TRBV11-2 and TRBJ1-1, with D possibly being TRBD1 (6 bases). The CDR3 length is 15 residues. V was shortened by 7 bases and J by 0 bases, with 15 bases between the two germline ends. The V gene's germline CDR1 is SGHAT and CDR2 FQNNGV.

This chain joins TRBV6-1 and TRBJ2-7; 8 bases line up with TRBD2. CDR3 length: 16 residues. V trimming: 1 base; J trimming: 2 bases; junction bases outside the gene matches: 7. From germline, CDR1 is MNHNS and CDR2 SASEGT. The CDR3 region has the DNA TGTGCCAGCAGTGAAGTCCCGGGAGGGCCGACCTACGAGCAGTACTTC. It specifies CASSEVPGGPTYEQYF.

There are many counts of this clonotype. V usage is TRBV28 and J usage is TRBJ2-7, with D maybe TRBD2 (5 bases). Trimming took 3 bases from V and 7 from J, leaving 16 bases between them. Germline-derived CDR1 and CDR2 are MDHEN and SYDVKM. The CDR3 covers 14 residues. CDR3 protein: CASSLVRFEGEQYF. DNA for the CDR3: TGTGCCAGCAGTTTGGTTCGTTTTGAGGGTGAGCAGTACTTC.

This clonotype occurred a few times. This chain links TRBV11-2 with TRBJ2-7, with TRBD1 identical over 9 bases. The CDR3 extends over 15 amino acids. Germline loops: CDR1 SGHAT, CDR2 FQNNGV. J was trimmed by 5 bases and V by 4 bases; bases with no gene match: 9. The CDR3 reads CASSSGAGQGHEQYF. CDR3 in DNA: TGTGCCAGCAGCTCCGGGGCGGGACAGGGCCACGAGCAGTACTTC. The variable domain in full, with the rest retrieved from reference TRBV11-2 and TRBJ2-7, is EAGVAQSPRYKIIEKRQSVAFWCNPISGHATLYWYQQILGQGPKLLIQFQNNGVVDDSQLPKDRFSAERLKGVDSTLKIQPAKLEDSAVYLCASSSGAGQGHEQYFGPGTRLTVT.

Ten or more counts support this clonotype. J is TRBJ2-3 and V is TRBV27, with 10 nucleotides matching TRBD2. Germline CDR1 MNHEY, CDR2 SMNVEV (reference sequence). CDR3 length equals 17 residues. V was clipped by 5 bases and J by 3 bases; unmatched bases: 11. The DNA for the CDR3 is TGTGCCAGCAGTCCCCCTTCAGCGGGAGGGTTTACAGATACGCAGTATTTT. Encoded protein: CASSPPSAGGFTDTQYF.

This clonotype has at least ten counts. This sequence joins TRBV5-1 and TRBJ1-2; 8 positions agree with TRBD1. The CDR3 is made up of 14 amino acids. From germline, CDR1 is SGHRS and CDR2 YFSETQ. V shed 4 bases and J 6 bases; nucleotides not matched to a gene: 8. CDR3 sequence: CASSARTGSDGYTF. The CDR3 bases are TGCGCCAGCAGCGCAAGGACAGGGAGTGATGGCTACACCTTC.

As concerns this clonotype: A much larger clone is a single base away; this may be a read error. The rearrangement links TRBV7-8 to TRBJ2-1; 8 bases align to TRBD1. The CDR3 spans 13 residues. Germline V gives CDR1 SGHVS, CDR2 FQNEAQ. The CDR3: CVSSLQGGNEQFF. CDR3 in DNA: TGTGTCAGCAGCTTACAGGGGGGCAATGAGCAGTTCTTC.

This clonotype was found many times. This chain connects TRBV20-1 to TRBJ2-7, with D hard to call. Germline V gene data show CDR1 as DFQATT and CDR2 as SNEGSKA (reference sequence). Trimming removed 5 bases at V and 5 bases at J, with 19 bases between. The CDR3 totals 14 residues. This CDR3 is CSAPHPLLGHEQYF. For the CDR3, the DNA is TGCAGTGCTCCCCACCCCCTGCTAGGCCACGAGCAGTACTTC.

This clonotype was recorded at least ten times. The CDR3 is CASSQRQGAGTTINEKLFF. The CDR3 DNA follows: TGTGCCAGCAGCCAAAGGCAAGGGGCAGGGACAACGATTAATGAAAAACTGTTTTTT. The rearrangement joins TRBV3-1 to TRBJ1-4; tentatively, D is TRBD1 (6 bases). The CDR3 covers 19 residues. Germline lookup yields CDR1 LGHDT and CDR2 YNNKEL (reference sequence). Between the trimmed V and J ends, which lost 2 bases and 4 bases, there was a span of 23 bases.

This clonotype was counted ten times or more. The CDR3 protein is CASTPGTSGRMANIQYF. The CDR3 region has the DNA TGTGCCAGCACCCCCGGGACTAGCGGGAGGATGGCAAACATTCAGTACTTC. The J gene is TRBJ2-4, the V gene TRBV3-1; 15 nucleotides match TRBD2. V lost 7 bases and J lost 6; bases outside the gene matches: 10. The CDR3 extends over 17 amino acids. Germline CDR1 reads LGHDT; CDR2 reads YNNKEL (reference sequence).

This clonotype has at least ten counts. This chain joins TRBV11-2 and TRBJ1-1; TRBD1 might be the D (5 bases). This CDR3 spans 14 amino acids. Trimming removed 3 bases at V and 1 base at J, with 9 bases between. Germline V lookup: CDR1 SGHAT, CDR2 FQNNGV. CDR3 loop: CASSFFGGNTEAFF. DNA for the CDR3: TGTGCCAGCAGCTTTTTCGGGGGGAACACTGAAGCTTTCTTT.

This clonotype was seen many times. The J gene is TRBJ2-1, the V gene TRBV5-1; the match to TRBD2 covers 8 bases. In germline, CDR1 is SGHRS, CDR2 YFSETQ. V was pared by 4 bases and J by 2 bases, with 8 bases of the junction left unmatched. The CDR3 has 16 amino acids. The CDR3 DNA reads as TGCGCCAGCAGCAGAGAAGCGGGAGCCACCTACAATGAGCAGTTCTTC. Encoded protein: CASSREAGATYNEQFF. Using reference TRBV5-1 and TRBJ2-1 for the parts outside the CDR3, the full variable domain is KAGVTQTPRYLIKTRGQQVTLSCSPISGHRSVSWYQQTPGQGLQFLFEYFSETQRNKGNFPGRFSGRQFSNSRSEMNVSTLELGDSALYLCASSREAGATYNEQFFGPGTRLTVL.

This clonotype was seen only a few times. The chain has TRBV3-1 and TRBJ2-7, with D tentatively TRBD2 (5 bases). Trimming removed 1 base at V and 3 bases at J, with 10 bases between. Looked up from germline, CDR1 is LGHDT and CDR2 is YNNKEL (reference sequence). CDR3 size: 14 residues. The DNA of the CDR3 is TGTGCCAGCAGCCAAGGGGCAGGACTCTACGAGCAGTACTTC. Its protein product is CASSQGAGLYEQYF.

Turning to this clonotype: Since a much larger clone is just one base distant, this may be a read error. The chain carries TRBV24-1 and TRBJ1-1; D gene unclear. Germline lookup yields CDR1 KGHDR and CDR2 SFDVKD. This CDR3 is built from 13 residues. The CDR3 DNA follows: TGTGCCACCAGTGGACTAGAGAGCACTGAAGCTTCCTTT. Translation gives CATSGLESTEASF.

This clonotype was detected many times. DNA for the CDR3: TGTGCCAGCAGCCAATTAATCGGGTACGGCTCCTACGAGCAGTACTTC. Translated: CASSQLIGYGSYEQYF. V is TRBV3-1 and J is TRBJ2-7; unclear D gene. V was shortened by 2 bases and J by 0 bases, with 14 bases between the two germline ends. CDR1 LGHDT and CDR2 YNNKEL come from the germline V gene (reference sequence). This CDR3 has 16 amino acids.

There are a few counts of this clonotype. The chain uses TRBV10-3 and TRBJ2-7; TRBD1 might be the D (6 bases). V lost 6 bases, J lost 0 bases, and 9 bases lay in between. Germline V lookup: CDR1 ENHRY, CDR2 SYGVKD. The CDR3 totals 13 residues. The CDR3 nucleotides read TGTGCCATCAGCACAGGGTACTCCTACGAGCAGTACTTC. It encodes CAISTGYSYEQYF.

In this sample, this clonotype turned up a few times. The chain joins TRBV4-1 to TRBJ1-6; D not resolved. V gave up 1 base and J gave up 0 bases, with 13 bases separating them. Germline assignment: CDR1 MGHRA and CDR2 YSYEKL. The CDR3 covers 18 residues. CDR3 amino acids: CASSQAVLKSSYNSPLHF. CDR3 DNA: TGCGCCAGCAGCCAAGCGGTCCTAAAAAGCTCCTATAATTCACCCCTCCACTTT.

This chain connects TRBV4-1 to TRBJ2-5; TRBD1 aligns across 12 bases. Germline V lookup: CDR1 MGHRA, CDR2 YSYEKL. Germline trimming cut 5 bases from V and 5 bases from J; bases unmatched to any gene: 6. CDR3 length: 15 residues. The CDR3 DNA reads TGCGCCAGCAGCTCGGGACAGGGGGCTGTGGAGACCCAGTACTTC. Amino acids: CASSSGQGAVETQYF.

Many counts were recorded for this clonotype. The chain joins TRBV28 to TRBJ1-2; TRBD1 might be the D (5 bases). This CDR3 contains 15 residues. The V and J ends lost 3 bases and 2 bases respectively, with 13 bases between them. Germline lookup yields CDR1 MDHEN and CDR2 SYDVKM. CDR3 region: CASSLVLEGNYGYTF. In nucleotides, the CDR3 is TGTGCCAGCAGTTTGGTGCTCGAGGGGAACTATGGCTACACCTTC.

In this sample, this clonotype turned up once. A read error may produce the germline difference seen at one junction end. The chain uses TRBV7-9 and TRBJ2-7; perhaps TRBD2 as D (6 bases). The length of the CDR3 is 15 residues. Germline CDR1 and CDR2: SEHNR and FQNEAQ (reference sequence). CDR3 protein: CAGSLGTGGPYEQYF. CDR3 DNA: TGTGCCGGCAGCTTAGGAACCGGGGGTCCCTACGAGCAGTACTTC.

This clonotype was observed at least ten times. The chain joins TRBV5-1 to TRBJ1-1; D gene uncertain. CDR1 and CDR2 (germline): SGHRS, YFSETQ. The CDR3 covers 15 residues. Trimming stripped 0 bases from V and 4 bases from J, with 13 bases between. CDR3: CASSLEPGPITEAFF. DNA for the CDR3: TGCGCCAGCAGCTTGGAACCAGGACCCATCACTGAAGCTTTCTTT.

This clonotype was seen ten or more times. The chain recombines TRBV9 with TRBJ2-2; TRBD1 is a possible D gene (6 bases). Trimming left V 0 bases short and J 7 bases short, with 13 bases between. This CDR3 has 15 amino acids. Germline V gives CDR1 SGDLS, CDR2 YYNGEE. The CDR3: CASSVGWGRNGELFF. For the CDR3, the DNA is TGTGCCAGCAGCGTAGGGTGGGGGCGAAACGGGGAGCTGTTTTTT.

This clonotype has a count of ten or more. The rearrangement uses TRBV3-1 and TRBJ1-1; no definite D call. Germline lookup yields CDR1 LGHDT and CDR2 YNNKEL (reference sequence). The CDR3 is made up of 14 amino acids. Deletions cut 3 bases from V and 1 base from J, with 9 bases between. The CDR3 DNA reads as TGTGCCAGCAGCCAGAGGGAATGGAACACTGAAGCTTTCTTT. Amino acid sequence: CASSQREWNTEAFF.

Many counts were recorded for this clonotype. The V gene is TRBV13, the J gene TRBJ2-7; possibly TRBD1 or TRBD2 for D (6 bases each). The CDR3 spans 14 residues. V lost 5 bases, J lost 4 bases, and 15 bases lay in between. Germline V gives CDR1 PRHDT, CDR2 FYEKMQ (reference sequence). The CDR3 loop reads CASSPRSGAYEQYF. The CDR3 nucleotides are TGTGCCAGCAGCCCCCGCTCGGGGGCATACGAGCAGTACTTC.

This chain links TRBV20-1 with TRBJ2-5; maybe TRBD1 (6 bases). CDR3 length: 13 residues. Between the trimmed V and J ends, which lost 6 bases and 4 bases, there was a span of 15 bases. Germline V CDR1 and CDR2: DFQATT, SNEGSKA (reference sequence). The CDR3 here is CSAPGDSRETQYF. The CDR3, as DNA: TGCAGTGCCCCAGGGGATTCGAGAGAGACCCAGTACTTC.

The chain has TRBV6-2 or TRBV6-3 and TRBJ2-1; D uncertain. Deletions cut 6 bases from V and 5 bases from J, with 23 bases between. The CDR3 spans 17 residues. Germline CDR1 and CDR2: MNHEY and SVGEGT. The CDR3 DNA follows: TGTGCCAGCAGAAGGTCGACTCTACAGCAGAAGAACAATGAGCAGTTCTTC. Protein product: CASRRSTLQQKNNEQFF.

This clonotype was seen many times. This chain uses TRBV2 with TRBJ1-2; no clear D. Deletions cut 6 bases from V and 2 bases from J, with 13 bases between. There are 14 residues in the CDR3. Germline V gene lookup returns CDR1 SNHLY and CDR2 FYNNEI. The CDR3 reads CASRAENLNYGYTF. Here the CDR3 DNA reads TGTGCCAGCAGGGCCGAGAATCTAAACTATGGCTACACCTTC.